The entry below describes one T cell receptor beta chain. Its antigen target is currently unknown. Base qualities were left out, and no much larger clone turns up one base away. The meaning of the sample's time point label: baseline before first vaccination. Vaccinee samples were obtained from the UK trials COV001 and COV002, which included a single-blind randomized controlled phase 2/3 trial of AZD1222 (ChAdOx1 nCoV-19) in healthy adults. For TCRbeta chain sequencing, PBMC samples were collected from trial participants at day 0 and at day 28 after the second dose. The CDR3 regions of human TCRbeta chains were analyzed by immunosequencing. Processing in the source paper ran as follows. TCRs in the repertoires were matched against a reference library of SARS-CoV-2-specific TCRs that had been generated with the MIRA antigen-specificity platform. Breadth was defined as the fraction of unique TCRs that were SARS-CoV-2-associated. Depth was defined as the fraction of total T cells that were SARS-CoV-2-associated. Using the MIRA data, each spike-specific TCR was mapped to the spike region that the TCR reacts to and placed in a CD4 or CD8 class. Log10-transformed breadth and depth values were compared by one-way ANOVA with Sidak's multiple comparisons tests. TCRdb mirrors the immuneACCESS table, restricted to in-frame sequences. Some clones are absent from its copies; in checked studies, under half trace to an unresolved V gene, and the reason for the others is unknown. D and trimming were read from the DNA, whereas the V and J calls and clone size are those reported in that table. The sample table shows roughly 130,000 clones, and 80% to 90% are seen once. Jointly, the top ten make up 5.5% of the sample.

This sample stems from a study of T cell responses to AZD1222 COVID-19 vaccine (dated by TCRdb to the early 2020s). A note on the overall study: AZD1222 recipients given second doses at about 4 weeks or at about 12 weeks were pooled, since spike-specific TCR depth and breadth were not found to differ between the two schedules. TCR sequencing covered roughly 230 trial participants: nearly 210 given two doses of AZD1222 and about 26 given two doses of MenACWY control vaccine. Trial participants were enrolled into age subgroups of 18-55, 56-69 and 70-plus years, which contained approximately 150, 28 and 58 TCR-sequenced participants, respectively. General conclusions and limits of the study: The 56-69-year group was small, and its depth increase did not reach significance, likely because of low power. Only six AZD1222 recipients were SARS-CoV-2 seropositive at baseline, limiting conclusions about previously exposed vaccinees. The vaccine-associated CD4 TCRs covered the entire spike protein, and the dominant responses fell in regions 160-218 and 743-854. Participants were mostly white British and included more females than males, and it was suggested by the authors that clonal diversity may have been underestimated. Because no day 14 peak-response samples were available, repertoires were characterized only after the peak T cell response. A significant rise in spike-specific TCR breadth and depth was observed after two AZD1222 doses relative to day 0 and relative to MenACWY recipients. Reportedly, close to half of the unique spike-specific TCRs recognized epitopes lying outside the regions that are mutated in the B.1.351 and B.1.1.7 variants.

The sequenced sample was peripheral blood, obtained on day 0 of AZD1222 vaccination. The receptor's source is an adult in good health.

The CDR3 region reads CATSTRDRPYEQYF. The DNA reads TGTGCCACCAGTACCCGGGACAGGCCATACGAGCAGTACTTC. The sequence joins TRBV24-1 to TRBJ2-7, with 8 middle bases fitting TRBD1. The CDR3 runs 14 residues from the cysteine to the phenylalanine. Just CDR3 DNA is preserved here, 42 bases in frame from base 1. Sequences KGHDR (CDR1) and SFDVKD (CDR2) are obtained from the germline V gene. Germline trimming amounts to 6 bases on V and 4 bases on J, with 7 as the count of junction bases outside the gene matches.